These 31 T cell receptor beta chains were all obtained from the same sample, sequenced in a study of blood T cell repertoires in COVID-19. Data came from immunoSEQ multiplex PCR; TCRdb stores just in-frame clones and leaves some out. The sample consists of about 70,000 clones, over 75% of them appearing once. Sequencing used peripheral blood. The receptors come from a human donor in a cohort sampled during active COVID-19.

The chain combines TRBV7-3 with TRBJ1-2; weak D call: TRBD1 (5 bases). The CDR3 runs 14 residues. V lost 5 bases to trimming and J lost 4 bases, with 14 bases between them. Germline CDR1 SGHTA, CDR2 FQGTGA. The CDR3 DNA follows: TGTGCCAGCAGCGCCCGACAGTATGCCTATGGCTACACCTTC. Its translation: CASSARQYAYGYTF.

J is TRBJ1-2 and V is TRBV5-1; perhaps TRBD1 as D (6 bases). The germline gives CDR1 SGHRS, CDR2 YFSETQ. Trimming took 0 bases from V and 3 from J, leaving 9 bases between them. The CDR3 covers 14 residues. The CDR3 region has the DNA TGCGCCAGCAGCTTGGTCTCAGGGGACTATGGCTACACCTTC. Translating gives CASSLVSGDYGYTF.

This clone was observed a few times. The chain joins TRBV19 to TRBJ2-3; 11 bases match TRBD2. V dropped 7 bases and J dropped 2; count of bases not matched to a gene: 8. This CDR3 is built from 16 residues. CDR1 and CDR2 from the germline V gene are LNHDA and SQIVND (reference sequence). The DNA of the CDR3 is TGTGCCAGTAACTCCCCTAGCGGGGGGACCACAGATACGCAGTATTTT. Its protein product is CASNSPSGGTTDTQYF.

V is TRBV6-2 or TRBV6-3 and J is TRBJ1-1, with D perhaps TRBD1 (6 bases). The CDR3 loop spans 14 amino acids. CDR1 is MNHEY and CDR2 is SVGEGT in the germline V gene. V gave up 6 bases and J gave up 1 base, with 12 bases separating them. CDR3 sequence: CASSHDRRNTEAFF. The CDR3 DNA reads as TGTGCCAGCAGCCACGACAGGCGGAACACTGAAGCTTTCTTT.

The chain links TRBV4-3 to TRBJ2-5; TRBD1 matches 9 bases. This CDR3 has 14 amino acids. Germline V gives CDR1 LGHNA, CDR2 YSLEER. Trimming took 9 bases from V and 4 from J; bases not matched to a gene: 9. The CDR3: CASGGTGRGETQYF. The CDR3, as DNA: TGCGCCAGTGGGGGGACAGGGAGGGGAGAGACCCAGTACTTC.

The chain uses TRBV4-1 and TRBJ1-2, with a tentative D call TRBD1 (6 bases). Germline V gives CDR1 MGHRA, CDR2 YSYEKL. V was trimmed by 1 base and J by 5 bases, leaving 11 bases between them. The CDR3 covers 14 residues. This CDR3 reads CASSQVITGYGYTF. Here the CDR3 DNA reads TGCGCCAGCAGCCAAGTAATAACAGGGTATGGCTACACCTTC.

This chain joins TRBV5-1 and TRBJ2-7, with D possibly TRBD1 on 7 matching bases. This CDR3 has 14 residues. Trimming left V 3 bases short and J 1 base short, with 11 bases between. Germline V lookup: CDR1 SGHRS, CDR2 YFSETQ. The CDR3 sequence: CASSWAGQSYEQYF. In nucleotides, the CDR3 is TGCGCCAGCAGCTGGGCGGGACAGTCCTACGAGCAGTACTTC.

The rearrangement joins TRBV19 to TRBJ1-5, with a weak D call TRBD1 (6 bases). Per the germline V gene, CDR1 is LNHDA and CDR2 is SQIVND (reference sequence). V lost 6 bases and J 6 bases, leaving 15 bases between the germline ends. The CDR3 loop spans 14 amino acids. CDR3 DNA: TGTGCCAGTAGAGGGACACAATGGGGTCAGCCCCAGCATTTT. Translation: CASRGTQWGQPQHF.

The chain couples TRBV7-2 to TRBJ1-6, with D perhaps TRBD1 (5 bases). Germline V CDR1 and CDR2: SGHTA, FQGNSA. The ends were cut back, 5 bases at V and 9 bases at J, with 20 bases in the middle. The CDR3 covers 16 residues. The CDR3 region has the DNA TGTGCCAGCAGCACCTCTCAAGGGGCTTTGGCTTCACCCCTCCACTTT. Amino acid sequence: CASSTSQGALASPLHF.

This clone was observed once. The J gene is TRBJ2-1, the V gene TRBV9, with unresolved D. Germline V gene data show CDR1 as SGDLS and CDR2 as YYNGEE. V shed 0 bases and J shed 0 bases, with 7 bases lying between them. The length of the CDR3 is 15 residues. The DNA for the CDR3 is TGTGCCAGCAGCGTAGGCCCAGGCTCCTACAATGAGCAGTTCTTC. It translates to CASSVGPGSYNEQFF.

The chain recombines TRBV5-1 with TRBJ2-7; D may be TRBD2 (6 bases). There are 16 residues in the CDR3. Germline lookup yields CDR1 SGHRS and CDR2 YFSETQ. Trimming shortened V by 3 bases and J by 0 bases, and 16 bases separated the two germline ends. This CDR3 reads CASSYFAGSYSYEQYF. In nucleotides, the CDR3 is TGCGCCAGCAGCTACTTTGCGGGGAGCTACTCCTACGAGCAGTACTTC. Combining the CDR3 with reference TRBV5-1 and TRBJ2-7 gives the whole variable domain KAGVTQTPRYLIKTRGQQVTLSCSPISGHRSVSWYQQTPGQGLQFLFEYFSETQRNKGNFPGRFSGRQFSNSRSEMNVSTLELGDSALYLCASSYFAGSYSYEQYFGPGTRLTVT.

The chain couples TRBV7-9 to TRBJ1-4; 9 bases line up with TRBD1. Germline CDR1 reads SEHNR; CDR2 reads FQNEAQ (reference sequence). V was clipped by 4 bases and J by 8 bases; unmatched bases: 5. The CDR3 contains 14 residues. Here the CDR3 reads CASSSDRGGEKLFF. The CDR3 coding sequence is TGTGCCAGCAGCTCGGACAGGGGAGGGGAAAAACTGTTTTTT.

The gene calls are TRBV18 and TRBJ1-3; TRBD1 matches at 9 bases. Unmatched junction bases numbered 9, after V lost 5 bases and J lost 1 base. This CDR3 spans 17 amino acids. CDR1 and CDR2 from the germline V gene are KGHSH and LQKENI. The CDR3 nucleotides are TGTGCCAGCTCAATCACGACAGGGGGTGATTCTGGAAACACCATATATTTT. It is translated as CASSITTGGDSGNTIYF.

V and J are TRBV19 and TRBJ1-3, with a weak D call TRBD1 (5 bases). From germline, CDR1 is LNHDA and CDR2 SQIVND (reference sequence). With 3 bases removed from V and 1 base from J, the gap between germline ends came to 10 bases. The CDR3 contains 15 residues. DNA of the CDR3: TGTGCCAGTAGTATCAGGGTTTCATCTGGAAACACCATATATTTT. This sequence encodes CASSIRVSSGNTIYF.

V and J are TRBV9 and TRBJ2-3; TRBD2 agrees at 10 bases. This CDR3 is 17 amino acids long. Losses at the gene ends were 4 bases for V and 2 bases for J; bases not matched to a gene: 10. Germline assignment: CDR1 SGDLS and CDR2 YYNGEE. The CDR3 loop is CASSPLPTSGSTDTQYF. CDR3 DNA sequence: TGTGCCAGCAGCCCCCTACCGACTAGCGGGTCCACAGATACGCAGTATTTT. Using reference TRBV9 and TRBJ2-3 for the parts outside the CDR3, the full variable domain is DSGVTQTPKHLITATGQRVTLRCSPRSGDLSVYWYQQSLDQGLQFLIQYYNGEERAKGNILERFSAQQFPDLHSELNLSSLELGDSALYFCASSPLPTSGSTDTQYFGPGTRLTVL.

The J gene is TRBJ1-3, the V gene TRBV6-1; the D gene is possibly TRBD1 (5 bases). The CDR3 is 16 amino acids. From germline, CDR1 is MNHNS and CDR2 SASEGT. V was shortened by 2 bases and J by 2 bases, with 13 bases between the two germline ends. The CDR3 spells CASSEFETVAGNTIYF. CDR3 DNA sequence: TGTGCCAGCAGTGAATTCGAGACAGTGGCTGGAAACACCATATATTTT.

This rearrangement joins TRBV3-1 (or the pseudogene TRBV3-2) to TRBJ1-3; D remains unclear. Per germline, CDR1 LGHDT and CDR2 YNNKEL (reference sequence). V was clipped by 0 bases and J by 0 bases, with 9 bases between them. This CDR3 has 16 amino acids. Here the CDR3 reads CASSQDTRISGNTIYF. The CDR3 nucleotides read TGTGCCAGCAGCCAAGATACGAGGATCTCTGGAAACACCATATATTTT.

This chain connects TRBV7-9 to TRBJ1-6, with D perhaps matching TRBD1 (6 bases). Between the trimmed V and J ends, which lost 3 bases and 10 bases, there was a span of 16 bases. Germline values: CDR1 SEHNR, CDR2 FQNEAQ (reference sequence). This CDR3 contains 15 residues. The CDR3 loop reads CASSFQQGSKSPLHF. The CDR3 DNA reads TGTGCCAGCAGCTTCCAACAGGGCTCTAAGTCACCCCTCCACTTT.

This chain connects TRBV18 to TRBJ2-7; 9 bases line up with TRBD1. This CDR3 is 15 amino acids long. CDR1 is KGHSH, CDR2 LQKENI, per germline. The junction had 8 bases not matched to a gene; V was cut back by 6 bases and J by 2 bases. This chain's CDR3 is CASSMGQGKPYEQYF. CDR3 nucleotides: TGTGCCAGCTCGATGGGACAGGGCAAACCCTACGAGCAGTACTTC.

The rearrangement joins TRBV18 to TRBJ2-5, with TRBD2 matching 8 bases. Trimming took 2 bases from V and 5 from J; bases not matched to a gene: 4. Per the germline V gene, CDR1 is KGHSH and CDR2 is LQKENI. The CDR3 is made up of 14 amino acids. The CDR3 DNA follows: TGTGCCAGCTCACCATCGATAGCGGGGGAGACCCAGTACTTC. It specifies CASSPSIAGETQYF.

This sequence joins TRBV9 and TRBJ2-2, with D maybe TRBD2 (7 bases). V dropped 0 bases and J dropped 1 base, with 10 bases sitting between them. The CDR3 has 16 residues. Germline V gene sequence: CDR1 SGDLS, CDR2 YYNGEE. The CDR3 coding sequence is TGTGCCAGCAGCGTAGAAGGGGGGGTGAACACCGGGGAGCTGTTTTTT. Residues: CASSVEGGVNTGELFF.

The V call is TRBV7-2, the J call TRBJ2-1; possibly TRBD1 for D (5 bases). Trimming cost V 2 bases and J 4 bases, with 18 bases left between them. CDR3 length equals 17 residues. CDR1 and CDR2 (germline): SGHTA, FQGNSA. The chain's CDR3 is CASSLRNSRTYYNEQFF. The CDR3 nucleotides read TGTGCCAGCAGCTTACGTAACTCTAGGACATATTACAATGAGCAGTTCTTC.

This clone was counted only a few times. The chain links TRBV4-1 to TRBJ1-6; weak D call: TRBD1 (6 bases). CDR3 size: 15 residues. The germline V gene has CDR1 MGHRA and CDR2 YSYEKL. The V gene lost 0 bases and the J gene lost 5 bases, with 8 bases spanning the gap. CDR3 amino acids: CASSQERTDNSPLHF. The CDR3, as DNA: TGCGCCAGCAGCCAAGAAAGGACAGATAATTCACCCCTCCACTTT.

The V gene is TRBV20-1, the J gene TRBJ2-5, with TRBD1 identical over 8 bases. V dropped 3 bases and J dropped 7; count of bases not matched to a gene: 13. This CDR3 is 15 amino acids long. CDR1 is DFQATT, CDR2 SNEGSKA, per germline (reference sequence). The CDR3 region is CSASLGQGASGTQYF. The DNA for the CDR3 is TGCAGTGCTAGTTTAGGGCAGGGGGCATCGGGGACCCAGTACTTC.

The chain uses TRBV5-4 and TRBJ2-1; maybe TRBD1 (5 bases). This CDR3 has 14 amino acids. Germline CDR1 SGHNT, CDR2 YYREEE (reference sequence). V was shortened by 1 base and J by 2 bases, with 7 bases between the two germline ends. The CDR3 reads CASSLQQAYNEQFF. Here the CDR3 DNA reads TGTGCCAGCAGCTTGCAACAGGCCTACAATGAGCAGTTCTTC. Using reference TRBV5-4 and TRBJ2-1 for the parts outside the CDR3, the full variable domain is ETGVTQSPTHLIKTRGQQVTLRCSSQSGHNTVSWYQQALGQGPQFIFQYYREEENGRGNFPPRFSGLQFPNYSSELNVNALELDDSALYLCASSLQQAYNEQFFGPGTRLTVL.

The chain is built from TRBV21-1 and TRBJ2-7; the D call TRBD2 from the table was never checked on the DNA. TRBV21-1 is a documented pseudogene. The CDR3 sequence is 17 residues long. This chain's CDR3 is CASIREGLAEAPYEQYF. As DNA, the CDR3 is TGTGCCAGCATCCGCGAGGGGCTAGCGGAAGCCCCATACGAGCAGTACTTC.

In regard to this clone: The junction and the germline gene differ at one end; a read error may be behind it. V gene TRBV28 combines with J gene TRBJ2-6; D is possibly TRBD1 (5 bases). The CDR3 loop spans 17 amino acids. Germline CDR1 MDHEN, CDR2 SYDVKM. In nucleotides, the CDR3 is TGTGCCAGAAGTTTAAGGGGAACAGACTCTGGGGCCAACGTCCTGACTTTC. Protein product: CARSLRGTDSGANVLTF.

The rearrangement uses TRBV18 and TRBJ2-7; D gene unclear. The V end was cut by 0 bases, the J end by 6 bases, with 12 bases between. This CDR3 has 14 amino acids. Germline CDR1 and CDR2: KGHSH and LQKENI. Here the CDR3 reads CASSPPSPAAEQYF. The CDR3, as DNA: TGTGCCAGCTCACCACCGTCGCCGGCGGCCGAGCAGTACTTC. The full variable domain, its missing parts supplied by reference TRBV18 and TRBJ2-7, is NAGVMQNPRHLVRRRGQEARLRCSPMKGHSHVYWYRQLPEEGLKFMVYLQKENIIDESGMPKERFSAEFPKEGPSILRIQQVVRGDSAAYFCASSPPSPAAEQYFGPGTRLTVT.

The gene calls are TRBV4-1 and TRBJ1-6; D unclear. The ends were cut back, 0 bases at V and 0 bases at J, with 18 bases in the middle. Germline CDR1 MGHRA, CDR2 YSYEKL. The CDR3 spans 20 residues. The CDR3 nucleotides are TGCGCCAGCAGCCAAGAGAGATGGCTTCCAGGTCGCTCCTATAATTCACCCCTCCACTTT. This translates into CASSQERWLPGRSYNSPLHF.

The V call is TRBV10-3, the J call TRBJ2-5; 7 bases are shared with TRBD2. Germline CDR1 and CDR2: ENHRY and SYGVKD. This CDR3 spans 13 amino acids. V trimming: 10 bases; J trimming: 2 bases; junction bases outside the gene matches: 7. CDR3 coding DNA: TGTGCCACGGGGAGGGGCCCACAAGAGACCCAGTACTTC. Protein product: CATGRGPQETQYF.

Only one count was recorded for this clone. This rearrangement joins TRBV11-2 to TRBJ2-7; 10 bases match TRBD1. Losses at the gene ends were 3 bases for V and 4 bases for J; bases not matched to a gene: 6. Germline CDR1 and CDR2: SGHAT and FQNNGV. This CDR3 region has 15 residues. The CDR3 region is CASSLAGQGMYEQYF. CDR3 DNA: TGTGCCAGCAGCTTGGCGGGACAGGGGATGTACGAGCAGTACTTC.